This entry describes one T cell receptor (beta chain). CDR3 size: 14 residues. Per the germline V gene, CDR1 is KGHSH and CDR2 is LQKENI. Between the trimmed V and J ends, which lost 2 bases and 1 base, there was a span of 8 bases. This sample stems from a study of cytomegalovirus exposure and HLA in healthy donors. PCR used 60 Vbeta primers and 13 Jbeta primers. The assay was immunoSEQ multiplex PCR, and TCRdb's table has in-frame clones only and misses some. The top ten clones hold over 4% of a sample with about 140,000 clones, around three quarters of them seen once. This rearrangement joins TRBV18 to TRBJ1-1; the D is unclear. The sequence was obtained from a man aged 25-45 years in good health. Sequencing was carried out using PBMCs. The CDR3 DNA is TGTGCCAGCTCACCAACGGAGGAGAACACTGAAGCTTTCTTT. Translated: CASSPTEENTEAFF.